This record concerns one T cell receptor beta chain sequence. The repertoire was sequenced with immunoSEQ multiplex PCR; TCRdb's copy has only in-frame clones and lacks some. The table lists some 190,000 clones, about 88% of them singletons. The data originate from a study of blood T cell repertoires in COVID-19. Study-wide context: From T cells, B-cell-depleted T cells, or PBMCs came the material, which was cDNA or gDNA.

Trimming cost V 5 bases and J 8 bases; bases outside gene matches: 7. This CDR3 is 13 amino acids long. Per germline, CDR1 LNHDA and CDR2 SQIVND (reference sequence). Sequences were obtained from PBMCs or T cells enriched from blood (not recorded which). The chain recombines TRBV19 with TRBJ1-2; 8 bases are shared with TRBD1. The TCR sequence derives from a woman aged 40 to 49 in a cohort exposed to, infected with or recovered from COVID-19 (not recorded which). In DNA, the CDR3 is TGTGCCAGTAGTCCTGGACAGGGCACAGGCTACACCTTC. Translating gives CASSPGQGTGYTF.